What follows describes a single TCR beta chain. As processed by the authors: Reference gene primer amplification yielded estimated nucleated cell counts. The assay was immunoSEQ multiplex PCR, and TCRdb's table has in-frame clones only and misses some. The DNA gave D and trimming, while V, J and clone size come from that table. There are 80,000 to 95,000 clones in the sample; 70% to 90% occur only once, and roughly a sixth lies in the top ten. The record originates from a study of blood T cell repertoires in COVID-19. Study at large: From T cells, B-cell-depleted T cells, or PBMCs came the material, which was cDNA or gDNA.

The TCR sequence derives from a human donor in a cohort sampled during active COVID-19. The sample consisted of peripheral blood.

CDR3 nucleotide sequence: TGTGCCAGCAGAGGACAGGGGACCACTGAAGCTTTCTTT. Protein product: CASRGQGTTEAFF. J is TRBJ1-1 and V is TRBV6-5, with 9 bases lining up with TRBD1. The germline V gene has CDR1 MNHEY and CDR2 SVGAGI. After removal of 6 bases from V and 4 bases from J, the junction contained 3 bases not matched to a gene. CDR3 length: 13 residues.